This entry features one TCR beta chain sequence. Its matching antigen is unknown. These data are taken from a study of OX40 agonist ivuxolimab in advanced cancers. About the research overall: Two cutaneous melanoma patients and one hepatocellular carcinoma patient, three in all, had partial responses. Study observations and caveats: Partial responders at 0.1-3.0 mg/kg showed near-lowest clonal expansion.

J was trimmed by 1 base and V by 6 bases; bases with no gene match: 23. CDR1 and CDR2 from the germline V gene are WSHSY and SAAADI. The CDR3 covers 20 residues. Sequencing used immunoSEQ multiplex PCR; TCRdb keeps in-frame clones, though not all of them. The repertoire holds about 51,000 clones, with approximately 84% as singletons. Peripheral blood came from all dose cohorts at three timepoints. The chain recombines TRBV10-2 with TRBJ2-5; TRBD2 matches at 7 bases. This TCR was sampled from an adult with an advanced solid tumor such as melanoma, head and neck, liver or kidney cancer. The sequencing here drew on CD4+ or CD8+ T cells sorted from blood, taken in a trial of the OX40 agonist ivuxolimab. CDR3 coding DNA: TGCGCCAGCAGGGAACAAGGTGTGCTTGGTACGGCGGGGGTCCAAGAGACCCAGTACTTC. Translating it yields CASREQGVLGTAGVQETQYF.